The 19 T cell receptor beta chains below were found in one sample sequenced in a study of neoadjuvant nivolumab and ipilimumab in lung cancer. Generated by immunoSEQ multiplex PCR, the TCRdb table keeps only in-frame clones and is missing some. This sample has around 30,000 clones, with 80% found just once. The starting material was peripheral blood, obtained before neoadjuvant nivolumab, alone or with ipilimumab. The source of these receptors is an adult with non-small cell lung cancer.

The chain couples TRBV5-4 to TRBJ1-2, with D maybe TRBD1 (6 bases). CDR3 length: 14 residues. Germline V lookup: CDR1 SGHNT, CDR2 YYREEE (reference sequence). The V end was cut by 4 bases, the J end by 1 base, with 11 bases between. The CDR3 here is CASSPGQFNYGYTF. The CDR3 coding sequence is TGTGCCAGCAGCCCCGGACAGTTTAACTATGGCTACACCTTC.

The V call is TRBV5-6, the J call TRBJ2-5; tentatively, D is TRBD1 or TRBD2 (5 bases each). This CDR3 spans 16 amino acids. CDR1 and CDR2 from the germline V gene are SGHDT and YYEEEE. V was clipped by 2 bases and J by 3 bases, with 17 bases between them. CDR3 amino acids: CASSFHNPGHEETQYF. The DNA for the CDR3 is TGTGCCAGCAGCTTCCATAACCCGGGGCACGAAGAGACCCAGTACTTC.

This rearrangement joins TRBV6-1 to TRBJ1-1; D call uncertain. This CDR3 contains 14 residues. Trimming removed 3 bases from V and 0 bases from J, with 8 bases in between. Germline CDR1 and CDR2: MNHNS and SASEGT. CDR3 protein: CASSDIPMNTEAFF. In nucleotides, the CDR3 is TGTGCCAGCAGTGACATACCCATGAACACTGAAGCTTTCTTT.

The V and J genes are TRBV29-1 and TRBJ2-3; D not resolved. The germline V gene encodes CDR1 SQVTM and CDR2 ANQGSEA. This CDR3 has 13 residues. The V and J ends lost 3 bases and 2 bases respectively, with 9 bases between them. CDR3 in amino acids: CSVDPSYTDTQYF. CDR3 coding DNA: TGCAGCGTTGACCCCAGTTACACAGATACGCAGTATTTT.

This chain connects TRBV5-4 to TRBJ2-3; 11 bases fit TRBD1. The J segment lost 6 bases and the V segment lost 5 bases, leaving 5 bases of the junction unmatched. The CDR3 is 14 amino acids. CDR1 is SGHNT and CDR2 is YYREEE in the germline V gene (reference sequence). The CDR3 protein is CASRGTGGEDTQYF. CDR3 nucleotide sequence: TGTGCCAGCAGAGGGACAGGGGGGGAGGATACGCAGTATTTT.

The rearrangement joins TRBV11-2 to TRBJ2-7; TRBD2 aligns across 7 bases. Germline CDR1 is SGHAT and CDR2 is FQNNGV. Losses at the gene ends were 6 bases for V and 7 bases for J; bases not matched to a gene: 9. The CDR3 is 13 residues long. CDR3 DNA sequence: TGTGCCAGCAGTGGGACTCGGGGGGTAGAGCAGTACTTC. Protein: CASSGTRGVEQYF. Full variable domain (missing parts from reference TRBV11-2 and TRBJ2-7): EAGVAQSPRYKIIEKRQSVAFWCNPISGHATLYWYQQILGQGPKLLIQFQNNGVVDDSQLPKDRFSAERLKGVDSTLKIQPAKLEDSAVYLCASSGTRGVEQYFGPGTRLTVT.

This clone was detected only once. The chain has TRBV7-8 and TRBJ1-1, with 7 bases that match TRBD1. With V trimmed by 8 bases and J by 2 bases, 5 bases remained unmatched. From germline, CDR1 is SGHVS and CDR2 FQNEAQ. The CDR3 covers 13 residues. DNA for the CDR3: TGTGCCAGCTTGGGACAGCCAAACACTGAAGCTTTCTTT. This sequence encodes CASLGQPNTEAFF.

This clone has a handful of counts. V gene TRBV10-1 combines with J gene TRBJ2-2; 10 nucleotides match TRBD1. The germline CDR1 and CDR2 sequences are WNHNN and SYGVQD (reference sequence). The CDR3 has 16 amino acids. Trimming removed 5 bases from V and 5 bases from J; junction bases left unmatched: 8. CDR3 protein: CASSLRGQGITGELFF. DNA for the CDR3: TGCGCCAGCAGTCTCCGGGGACAGGGGATTACCGGGGAGCTGTTTTTT.

The chain couples TRBV5-1 to TRBJ2-3; no reliable D call. The CDR3 length is 12 residues. The V and J ends lost 5 bases and 2 bases respectively, with 6 bases between them. Germline assignment: CDR1 SGHRS and CDR2 YFSETQ. The CDR3 region is CASSIYTDTQYF. The CDR3 region has the DNA TGCGCCAGCAGTATATACACAGATACGCAGTATTTT.

The V call is TRBV18, the J call TRBJ2-1, with D perhaps matching TRBD1 or TRBD2 (5 bases each). Trimming removed 6 bases from V and 8 bases from J, with 14 bases in between. Germline assignment: CDR1 KGHSH and CDR2 LQKENI. This CDR3 has 13 residues. The CDR3 loop reads CASSPGRWDEQFF. As DNA, the CDR3 is TGTGCCAGCTCGCCGGGGCGGTGGGATGAGCAGTTCTTC.

The rearrangement joins TRBV7-8 to TRBJ1-1; 7 bases match TRBD1. V shed 0 bases, J shed 0 bases, and the junction held 13 bases outside the gene matches. Germline V lookup: CDR1 SGHVS, CDR2 FQNEAQ. The CDR3 spans 19 residues. The CDR3 sequence is CASSLALPGTAYMNTEAFF. The DNA of the CDR3 is TGTGCCAGCAGCTTAGCCCTGCCTGGGACAGCCTACATGAACACTGAAGCTTTCTTT. The whole variable domain, remainder taken from reference TRBV7-8 and TRBJ1-1, is GAGVSQSPRYKVAKRGQDVALRCDPISGHVSLFWYQQALGQGPEFLTYFQNEAQLDKSGLPSDRFFAERPEGSVSTLKIQRTQQEDSAVYLCASSLALPGTAYMNTEAFFGQGTRLTVV.

V is TRBV5-1 and J is TRBJ1-5; D is undetermined. Trimming took 0 bases from V and 5 from J, leaving 6 bases between them. This CDR3 has 13 residues. The germline V gene encodes CDR1 SGHRS and CDR2 YFSETQ. CDR3 sequence reads: CASSLEPDQPQHF. In DNA form, the CDR3 reads TGCGCCAGCAGCTTGGAGCCCGATCAGCCCCAGCATTTT.

V gene TRBV10-3 combines with J gene TRBJ2-5; D is undetermined. CDR1 and CDR2 (germline): ENHRY, SYGVKD. The CDR3 loop spans 15 amino acids. Deletions cut 3 bases from V and 2 bases from J, with 13 bases between. The CDR3 here is CAISDGPAGQETQYF. The CDR3 region has the DNA TGTGCCATCAGTGACGGGCCAGCAGGTCAAGAGACCCAGTACTTC.

This sequence joins TRBV7-2 and TRBJ2-1, with 10 bases identical to TRBD2. The CDR3 is made up of 16 amino acids. Trimming at V came to 3 bases and at J to 6 bases, leaving 8 bases not matched to a gene. Per germline, CDR1 SGHTA and CDR2 FQGNSA. This CDR3 reads CASSLEQRGGSNEQFF. For the CDR3, the DNA is TGTGCCAGCAGCTTGGAACAGCGGGGGGGCAGCAATGAGCAGTTCTTC.

The rearrangement joins TRBV7-2 to TRBJ2-1; 9 nucleotides match TRBD1. Germline trimming cut 2 bases from V and 7 bases from J; bases unmatched to any gene: 6. The CDR3 sequence is 15 residues long. Germline V gives CDR1 SGHTA, CDR2 FQGNSA. The CDR3 DNA is TGTGCCAGCAGCTTAACGGGACAGGGATGGAATGAGCAGTTCTTC. It specifies CASSLTGQGWNEQFF. Combining the CDR3 with reference TRBV7-2 and TRBJ2-1 gives the whole variable domain GAGVSQSPSNKVTEKGKDVELRCDPISGHTALYWYRQSLGQGLEFLIYFQGNSAPDKSGLPSDRFSAERTGGSVSTLTIQRTQQEDSAVYLCASSLTGQGWNEQFFGPGTRLTVL.

This chain joins TRBV7-9 and TRBJ1-2; TRBD1 matches 8 bases. The CDR3 runs to 14 residues. Trimming cost V 5 bases and J 5 bases; bases outside gene matches: 7. Germline lookup yields CDR1 SEHNR and CDR2 FQNEAQ (reference sequence). The CDR3 sequence is CASSPGGSTYGYTF. The DNA of the CDR3 is TGTGCCAGCAGCCCAGGGGGCAGTACATATGGCTACACCTTC.

The sample holds a few counts of this clone. The J gene is TRBJ1-1, the V gene TRBV20-1; no clear D. CDR3 length: 11 amino acids. V lost 2 bases and J 6 bases, leaving 7 bases between the germline ends. Germline V gene data show CDR1 as DFQATT and CDR2 as SNEGSKA (reference sequence). As DNA, the CDR3 is TGCAGTGCTAGACTACTGGCTGAAGCTTTCTTT. This codes for CSARLLAEAFF.

The rearrangement joins TRBV29-1 to TRBJ2-7; 9 bases agree with TRBD1. The germline V gene has CDR1 SQVTM and CDR2 ANQGSEA. V gave up 7 bases and J gave up 2 bases; unmatched junction bases: 3. The CDR3 has 12 amino acids. Here the CDR3 DNA reads TGCAGCGCCGGGACAGGGACCTACGAGCAGTACTTC. Protein product: CSAGTGTYEQYF.

The rearrangement joins TRBV7-7 to TRBJ2-1; 7 nucleotides agree with TRBD2. The junction had 3 bases not matched to a gene; V was cut back by 5 bases and J by 8 bases. This CDR3 is 12 amino acids long. In germline, CDR1 is SSHAT, CDR2 FNYEAQ (reference sequence). CDR3 residues: CASSPRGDEQFF. In nucleotides, the CDR3 is TGTGCCAGCAGCCCCCGGGGGGATGAGCAGTTCTTC.